This TCR beta chain was sequenced in a study of human T cells and chemical hapten exposure. Study observations and caveats: Alopecia was present in the donors, so their immune response may differ from healthy people's. The number of TCRs above 1 in 1000 frequency did not change after DPC sensitization.

MiXCR, applied by TCRdb to the RACE reads, yields one record per CDR3 protein. The data show 95,000 to 150,000 distinct CDR3 sequences, with roughly an eighth seen just once and roughly 0.92% held by the top ten. Trimming at V came to 0 bases and at J to 5 bases, leaving 11 bases not matched to a gene. The CDR3 has 19 amino acids. In germline, CDR1 is SGHTA, CDR2 FQGNSA. Time point meaning: patch test 1, 2 weeks after DPC sensitization. Noted treatment: therapeutic diphenylcyclopropenone sensitization with weekly scalp DPC. On this clonotype: The antigen is unknown.

This receptor was obtained from a man aged 18 to 29 with alopecia areata. Some clones in this sample may be carry-over from other donors' samples. This sample comprised whole blood, obtained in connection with sensitization to the hapten diphenylcyclopropenone (DPC). The rearrangement links TRBV7-2 to TRBJ1-6; 9 nucleotides match TRBD1. DNA of the CDR3: TGTGCCAGCAGCTTAGCCAGTCGGGACAGGGTCATCCATAATTCACCCCTCCACTTT. It codes for CASSLASRDRVIHNSPLHF. Combining the CDR3 with reference TRBV7-2 and TRBJ1-6 gives the whole variable domain GAGVSQSPSNKVTEKGKDVELRCDPISGHTALYWYRQSLGQGLEFLIYFQGNSAPDKSGLPSDRFSAERTGGSVSTLTIQRTQQEDSAVYLCASSLASRDRVIHNSPLHFGNGTRLTVT.